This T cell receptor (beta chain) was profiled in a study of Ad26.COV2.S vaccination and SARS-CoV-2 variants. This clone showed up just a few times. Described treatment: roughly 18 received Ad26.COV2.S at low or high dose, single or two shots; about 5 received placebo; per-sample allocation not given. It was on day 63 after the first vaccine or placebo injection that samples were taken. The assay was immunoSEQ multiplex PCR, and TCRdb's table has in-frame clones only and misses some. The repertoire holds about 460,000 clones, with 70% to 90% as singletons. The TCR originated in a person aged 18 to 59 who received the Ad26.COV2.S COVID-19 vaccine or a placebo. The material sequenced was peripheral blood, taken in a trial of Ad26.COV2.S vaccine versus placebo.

The CDR3 spells CASSLRFTDNYGYTF. Written as DNA, the CDR3 is TGTGCCAGCAGCTTAAGGTTCACAGATAACTATGGCTACACCTTC. The rearrangement links TRBV7-2 to TRBJ1-2, with unresolved D. With 2 bases removed from V and 1 base from J, the gap between germline ends came to 11 bases. Per germline, CDR1 SGHTA and CDR2 FQGNSA. The CDR3 covers 15 residues.